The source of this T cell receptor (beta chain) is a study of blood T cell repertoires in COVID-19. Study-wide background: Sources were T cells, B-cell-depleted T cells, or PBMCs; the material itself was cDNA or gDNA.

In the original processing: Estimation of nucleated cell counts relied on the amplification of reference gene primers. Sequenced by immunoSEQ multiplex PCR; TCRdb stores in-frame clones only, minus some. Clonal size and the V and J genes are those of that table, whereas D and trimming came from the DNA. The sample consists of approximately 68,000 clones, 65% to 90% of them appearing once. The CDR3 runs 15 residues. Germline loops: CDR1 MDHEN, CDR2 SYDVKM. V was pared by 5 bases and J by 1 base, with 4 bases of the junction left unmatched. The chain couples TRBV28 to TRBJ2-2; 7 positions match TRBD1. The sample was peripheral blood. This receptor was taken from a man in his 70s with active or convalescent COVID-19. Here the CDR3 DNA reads TGTGCCAGCAGTCCGTACAGGGGGAACACCGGGGAGCTGTTTTTT. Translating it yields CASSPYRGNTGELFF.